This TCR beta chain stems from a study of CD8 T cells in ankylosing spondylitis. Study-wide results and limits: Seemingly characteristic of ankylosing spondylitis blood was a TCR beta motif consisting of about 8 highly homologous variants. Certain motif variants had earlier appeared in reactive arthritis synovial fluid and blood.

This clonotype was recorded many times. The antigen is undetermined. For TCR beta, libraries came from quantitative 5'-RACE with molecular barcodes. Using its own MiXCR run on the 5' RACE reads, TCRdb lists one record per CDR3 protein. The data contain around 540,000 distinct CDR3 sequences, more than 9.5% of them singletons. The sample comprised blood, either unsorted or a sorted T cell fraction (not recorded which). The receptor comes from a male donor with ankylosing spondylitis.

The CDR3 coding sequence is TGCGCCAGCAGCTTGGCCGACCCAAGGAACACTGAAGCTTTCTTT. Translating gives CASSLADPRNTEAFF. The J gene is TRBJ1-1, the V gene TRBV5-1; D is uncertain. Trimming removed 0 bases from V and 1 base from J, with 10 bases in between. Per germline, CDR1 SGHRS and CDR2 YFSETQ. The CDR3 covers 15 residues.